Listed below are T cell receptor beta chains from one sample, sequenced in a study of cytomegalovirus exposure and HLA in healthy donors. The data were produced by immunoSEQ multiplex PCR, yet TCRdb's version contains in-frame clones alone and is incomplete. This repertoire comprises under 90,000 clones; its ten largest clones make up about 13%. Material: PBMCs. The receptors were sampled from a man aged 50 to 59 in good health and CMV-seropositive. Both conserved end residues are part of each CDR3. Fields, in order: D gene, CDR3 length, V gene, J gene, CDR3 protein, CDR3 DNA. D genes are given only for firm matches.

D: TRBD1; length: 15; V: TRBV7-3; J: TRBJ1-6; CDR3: CASSQEQGYSSPLHF; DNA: TGTGCCAGCAGCCAGGAACAGGGGTATAGTTCACCCCTCCACTTT
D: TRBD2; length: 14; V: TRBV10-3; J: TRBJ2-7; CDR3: CAIGPPGLAGEQYF; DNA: TGTGCCATTGGACCCCCGGGACTAGCGGGCGAGCAGTACTTC
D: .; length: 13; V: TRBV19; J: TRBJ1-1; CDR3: CASSPTGNTEAFF; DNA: TGTGCCAGTAGCCCGACAGGTAACACTGAAGCTTTCTTT
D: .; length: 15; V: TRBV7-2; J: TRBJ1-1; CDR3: CASSLGGGLNTEAFF; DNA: TGTGCCAGCAGCCTCGGTGGGGGCTTGAACACTGAAGCTTTCTTT
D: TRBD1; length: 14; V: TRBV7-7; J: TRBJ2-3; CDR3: CASSQGQGTDTQYF; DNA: TGTGCCAGCAGCCAAGGACAGGGAACAGATACGCAGTATTTT
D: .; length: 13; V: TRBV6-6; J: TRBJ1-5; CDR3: CASSSVTGEPQHF; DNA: TGTGCCAGCAGTTCCGTAACCGGGGAGCCCCAGCATTTT
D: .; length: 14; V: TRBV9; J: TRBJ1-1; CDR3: CASSVVGSNTEAFF; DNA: TGTGCCAGCAGCGTAGTTGGGAGCAACACTGAAGCTTTCTTT
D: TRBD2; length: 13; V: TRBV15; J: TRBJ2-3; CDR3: CATSRAGEGAQYF; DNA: TGTGCCACCAGCAGAGCTGGGGAGGGAGCGCAGTATTTT
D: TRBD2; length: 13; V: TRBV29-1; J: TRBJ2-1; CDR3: CSVRGGSYNEQFF; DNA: TGCAGCGTTCGGGGAGGGTCCTACAATGAGCAGTTCTTC
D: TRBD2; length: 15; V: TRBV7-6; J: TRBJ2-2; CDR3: CASSFLSGDTGELFF; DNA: TGTGCCAGCAGCTTCCTGAGCGGGGACACCGGGGAGCTGTTTTTT
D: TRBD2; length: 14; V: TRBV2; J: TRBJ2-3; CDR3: CASSGGLGQDTQYF; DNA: TGTGCCAGCAGTGGAGGACTAGGCCAAGATACGCAGTATTTT
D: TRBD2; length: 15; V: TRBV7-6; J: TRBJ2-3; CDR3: CASARAGGPTDTQYF; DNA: TGTGCCAGCGCCCGAGCGGGGGGCCCCACAGATACGCAGTATTTT
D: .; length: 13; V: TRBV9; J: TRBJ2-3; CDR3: CASSSTGSDTQYF; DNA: TGTGCCAGCAGCTCGACTGGGTCAGATACGCAGTATTTT
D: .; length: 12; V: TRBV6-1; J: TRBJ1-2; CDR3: CASTPRGGGYTF; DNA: TGTGCCAGCACCCCAAGGGGGGGTGGCTACACCTTC
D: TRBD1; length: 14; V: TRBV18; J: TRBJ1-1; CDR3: CASSPDRANTEAFF; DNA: TGTGCCAGCTCACCAGACAGGGCGAACACTGAAGCTTTCTTT
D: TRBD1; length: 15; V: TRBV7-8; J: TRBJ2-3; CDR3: CASSPGQGGTDTQYF; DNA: TGTGCCAGCAGCCCTGGACAGGGTGGCACAGATACGCAGTATTTT
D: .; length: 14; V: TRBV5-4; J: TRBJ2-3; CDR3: CASSGQGSTDTQYF; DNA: TGTGCCAGCAGCGGGCAGGGGAGCACAGATACGCAGTATTTT
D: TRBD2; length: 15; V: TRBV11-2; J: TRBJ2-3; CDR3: CASSLSSGATDTQYF; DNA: TGTGCCAGCAGCTTATCTAGCGGGGCGACAGATACGCAGTATTTT
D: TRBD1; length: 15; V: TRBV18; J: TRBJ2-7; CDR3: CASSPLGQGPYEQYF; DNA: TGTGCCAGCTCACCACTCGGACAGGGTCCCTACGAGCAGTACTTC
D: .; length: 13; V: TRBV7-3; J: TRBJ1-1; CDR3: CASRGPGNTEAFF; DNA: TGTGCCAGCCGCGGGCCGGGGAACACTGAAGCTTTCTTT
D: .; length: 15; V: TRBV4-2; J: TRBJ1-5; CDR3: CASSHQGGGDQPQHF; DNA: TGTGCCAGCAGCCACCAAGGGGGGGGCGATCAGCCCCAGCATTTT
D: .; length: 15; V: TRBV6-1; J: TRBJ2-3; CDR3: CASSEDPVPTDTQYF; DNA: TGTGCCAGCAGTGAAGACCCAGTGCCCACAGATACGCAGTATTTT
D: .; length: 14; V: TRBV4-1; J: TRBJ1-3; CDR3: CASSQAGGRWTIYF; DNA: TGCGCCAGCAGCCAGGCGGGGGGGAGGTGGACCATATATTTT
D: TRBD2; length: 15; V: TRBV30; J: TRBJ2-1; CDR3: CAWALLAGTYNEQFF; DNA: TGTGCCTGGGCTCTCCTAGCGGGGACCTACAATGAGCAGTTCTTC
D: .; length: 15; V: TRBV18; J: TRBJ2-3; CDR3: CASSPLAASTDTQYF; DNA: TGTGCCAGCTCACCATTAGCGGCTTCGACAGATACGCAGTATTTT
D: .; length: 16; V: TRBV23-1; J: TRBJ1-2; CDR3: CASSQCWGEEVCGYTF; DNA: TGCGCCAGCAGTCAATGTTGGGGGGAGGAGGTCTGTGGCTACACCTTC
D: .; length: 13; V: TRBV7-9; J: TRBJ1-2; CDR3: CASSLGPFYGYTF; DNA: TGTGCCAGCAGCTTAGGGCCCTTCTATGGCTACACCTTC
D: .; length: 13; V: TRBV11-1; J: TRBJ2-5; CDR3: CASSVDGPGTQYF; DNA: TGTGCCAGCAGCGTAGACGGTCCCGGGACCCAGTACTTC
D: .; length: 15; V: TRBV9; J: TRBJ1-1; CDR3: CASSAFGTKNTEAFF; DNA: TGTGCCAGCAGCGCCTTCGGGACTAAGAACACTGAAGCTTTCTTT
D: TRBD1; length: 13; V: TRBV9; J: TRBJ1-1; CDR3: CASSPWTGSEAFF; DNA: TGTGCCAGCAGCCCTTGGACAGGGTCTGAAGCTTTCTTT
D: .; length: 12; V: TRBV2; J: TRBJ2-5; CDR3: CASSEARETQYF; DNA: TGTGCCAGCAGTGAAGCGCGGGAGACCCAGTACTTC
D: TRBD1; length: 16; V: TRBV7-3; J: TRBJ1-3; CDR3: CASSFRKGACGNTIYF; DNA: TGTGCCAGCAGCTTTAGAAAGGGGGCGTGTGGAAACACCATATATTTT
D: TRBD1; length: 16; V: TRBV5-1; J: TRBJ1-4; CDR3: CASSRGQVATNEKLFF; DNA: TGCGCCAGCAGCCGGGGACAGGTTGCAACTAATGAAAAACTGTTTTTT
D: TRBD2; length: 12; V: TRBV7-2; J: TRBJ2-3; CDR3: CASSRTRRTQYF; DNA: TGTGCCAGCAGCCGGACTAGGAGGACGCAGTATTTT
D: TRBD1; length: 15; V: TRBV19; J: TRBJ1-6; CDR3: CASRSLGTGSSPLHF; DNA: TGTGCCAGTAGATCCCTCGGGACAGGGAGCTCACCCCTCCACTTT
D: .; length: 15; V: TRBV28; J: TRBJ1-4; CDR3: CASSTTEQRNEKLFF; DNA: TGTGCCAGCAGTACTACGGAGCAAAGGAATGAAAAACTGTTTTTT
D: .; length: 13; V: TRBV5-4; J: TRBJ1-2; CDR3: CASSSGEKYGYTF; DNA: TGTGCCAGCAGCTCGGGGGAAAAGTATGGCTACACCTTC
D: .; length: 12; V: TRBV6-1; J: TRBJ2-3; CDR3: CASSEVRITQYF; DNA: TGTGCCAGCAGTGAAGTGAGGATTACGCAGTATTTT
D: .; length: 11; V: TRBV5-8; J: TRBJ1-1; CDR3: CASSLASEAFF; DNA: TGTGCCAGCAGCTTGGCCAGTGAAGCTTTCTTT
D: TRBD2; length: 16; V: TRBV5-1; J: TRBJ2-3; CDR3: CASSPTGLAVTDTQYF; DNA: TGCGCCAGCAGCCCAACGGGGCTAGCGGTCACAGATACGCAGTATTTT
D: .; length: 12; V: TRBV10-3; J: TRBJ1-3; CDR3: CALSSSGNTIYF; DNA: TGTGCCCTGTCCAGCTCTGGAAACACCATATATTTT